The 21 T cell receptor beta chains below all came from one sample that was sequenced in a study of CD8 T cells in ankylosing spondylitis. TCRdb analysed the 5' RACE reads with MiXCR anew, one entry per CDR3 protein. The table has some 300,000 distinct CDR3 sequences, 20% seen once. The sample comprised blood, either unsorted or a sorted T cell fraction (not recorded which). The receptor source for this set is a female donor with ankylosing spondylitis or in good health (not recorded which).

The chain links TRBV3-1 to TRBJ1-2; no definite D call. V dropped 8 bases and J dropped 1 base, with 5 bases sitting between them. The CDR3 is 11 amino acids. Germline lookup yields CDR1 LGHDT and CDR2 YNNKEL (reference sequence). The CDR3 region is CASGFNYGYTF. The DNA for the CDR3 is TGTGCCAGCGGGTTTAACTATGGCTACACCTTC.

This clonotype was detected only a few times. The chain couples TRBV5-4 to TRBJ2-3, with D unresolved. CDR3 length: 12 amino acids. The germline V gene has CDR1 SGHNT and CDR2 YYREEE (reference sequence). V was cut by 2 bases and J by 5 bases, with 6 bases left in between. The CDR3 region has the DNA TGTGCCAGCAGCTTTTGGGAAGATACGCAGTATTTT. Its translation: CASSFWEDTQYF. Complete variable domain (other parts from reference TRBV5-4 and TRBJ2-3): ETGVTQSPTHLIKTRGQQVTLRCSSQSGHNTVSWYQQALGQGPQFIFQYYREEENGRGNFPPRFSGLQFPNYSSELNVNALELDDSALYLCASSFWEDTQYFGPGTRLTVL.

The genes are TRBV6-1 and TRBJ1-1, with 9 positions matching TRBD1. With 5 bases clipped from V and 5 bases from J, the junction kept 9 bases outside the gene matches. The length of the CDR3 is 15 residues. The germline V gene has CDR1 MNHNS and CDR2 SASEGT. CDR3 sequence: CASSPGTGRRTEAFF. As DNA, the CDR3 is TGTGCCAGCAGTCCCGGGACAGGGCGTAGGACTGAAGCTTTCTTT.

This chain links TRBV18 with TRBJ2-1; 7 bases line up with TRBD2. Germline loops: CDR1 KGHSH, CDR2 LQKENI. Germline trimming cut 3 bases from V and 1 base from J; bases unmatched to any gene: 9. The CDR3 runs 17 residues. In DNA, the CDR3 is TGTGCCAGCTCACCGGCTTCCGGGAGGATGTCCTACAATGAGCAGTTCTTC. Protein product: CASSPASGRMSYNEQFF. Variable domain in full (rest from reference TRBV18 and TRBJ2-1): NAGVMQNPRHLVRRRGQEARLRCSPMKGHSHVYWYRQLPEEGLKFMVYLQKENIIDESGMPKERFSAEFPKEGPSILRIQQVVRGDSAAYFCASSPASGRMSYNEQFFGPGTRLTVL.

CDR3 residues: CASSRPGRETQYF. DNA for the CDR3: TGTGCCAGCAGCCGACCAGGTCGAGAGACCCAGTACTTC. The chain uses TRBV3-1 and TRBJ2-5; D gene ambiguous. CDR1 is LGHDT and CDR2 is YNNKEL in the germline V gene (reference sequence). V was pared by 4 bases and J by 4 bases, with 10 bases between. The CDR3 runs to 13 residues.

This clonotype turned up a few times. J is TRBJ2-5 and V is TRBV27, with TRBD1 matching over 8 bases. The CDR3 extends over 14 amino acids. With 5 bases clipped from V and 4 bases from J, the junction kept 6 bases outside the gene matches. The germline gives CDR1 MNHEY, CDR2 SMNVEV (reference sequence). The CDR3 is CASSLGTGRETQYF. The CDR3 nucleotides read TGTGCCAGCAGTCTCGGGACAGGACGAGAGACCCAGTACTTC.

This clonotype was recorded many times. The chain links TRBV5-6 to TRBJ2-1; a possible D gene is TRBD1 (6 bases). The CDR3 covers 13 residues. Germline V gives CDR1 SGHDT, CDR2 YYEEEE. Between the trimmed V and J ends, which lost 8 bases and 6 bases, there was a span of 15 bases. CDR3 DNA: TGTGCCAGTCTTCTAGTGGGGGCCAATGAGCAGTTCTTC. Translated: CASLLVGANEQFF.

This clonotype was recorded a few times. The chain couples TRBV30 to TRBJ1-2; D gene unclear. CDR1 is GTSNPN, CDR2 SVGIG, per germline (reference sequence). The CDR3 extends over 13 amino acids. With 3 bases removed from V and 3 bases from J, the gap between germline ends came to 11 bases. As DNA, the CDR3 is TGTGCCTGGAGGAGGGCGGGGTACTATGGCTACACCTTC. It translates to CAWRRAGYYGYTF.

This clonotype has a handful of counts. V and J are TRBV12-3 or TRBV12-4 and TRBJ2-2; D gene ambiguous. Trimming stripped 6 bases from V and 6 bases from J, with 8 bases between. This CDR3 region has 12 residues. CDR3 region: CASSHPPGELFF. The CDR3 nucleotides are TGTGCCAGCAGCCATCCCCCCGGGGAGCTGTTTTTT.

The CDR3 is CASSPGVRGTGELFF. The CDR3 DNA is TGTGCCAGCAGCCCCGGTGTAAGAGGCACCGGGGAGCTGTTTTTT. This chain links TRBV7-8 with TRBJ2-2; unclear D gene. The CDR3 extends over 15 amino acids. The germline V gene has CDR1 SGHVS and CDR2 FQNEAQ. V was shortened by 5 bases and J by 4 bases, with 14 bases between the two germline ends.

Many counts were recorded for this clonotype. The chain carries TRBV29-1 and TRBJ1-2; D gene uncertain. With 0 bases removed from V and 8 bases from J, the gap between germline ends came to 19 bases. This CDR3 comprises 15 residues. Per the germline V gene, CDR1 is SQVTM and CDR2 is ANQGSEA. In nucleotides, the CDR3 is TGCAGCGTTGAAGATCTTTGGGGAAAGACGGGAGGCTACACCTTC. The encoded protein is CSVEDLWGKTGGYTF.

The chain is built from TRBV5-1 and TRBJ1-1, with a weak D call TRBD1 (5 bases). The CDR3 sequence is 15 residues long. CDR1 and CDR2 (germline): SGHRS, YFSETQ. The V end lost 0 bases, the J end lost 3 bases, and 12 bases lay between the germline ends. The CDR3, as DNA: TGCGCCAGCAGCTTGGGGACAATTTGGGACACTGAAGCTTTCTTT. Protein product: CASSLGTIWDTEAFF.

The V gene is TRBV10-2, the J gene TRBJ1-3, with TRBD1 matching over 7 bases. Germline CDR1 is WSHSY and CDR2 is SAAADI. This CDR3 contains 14 residues. V trimming: 6 bases; J trimming: 2 bases; junction bases outside the gene matches: 4. Here the CDR3 reads CASSPGGTGNTIYF. CDR3 nucleotides: TGCGCCAGCAGCCCAGGGGGGACTGGAAACACCATATATTTT.

The chain is built from TRBV7-9 and TRBJ2-3; 8 bases agree with TRBD2. Trimming removed 5 bases from V and 6 bases from J; junction bases left unmatched: 22. The CDR3 length is 19 residues. CDR1 is SEHNR, CDR2 FQNEAQ, per germline (reference sequence). The CDR3 DNA reads TGTGCCAGCAGCCCAAGGACTAGCCCACATGATGTTTTGATGGATACGCAGTATTTT. Translating gives CASSPRTSPHDVLMDTQYF.

The chain combines TRBV7-2 with TRBJ1-1; a possible D gene is TRBD1 (5 bases). Germline CDR1 is SGHTA and CDR2 is FQGNSA. The CDR3 sequence is 17 residues long. V dropped 3 bases and J dropped 1 base, with 18 bases sitting between them. In DNA, the CDR3 is TGTGCCAGCAGCTTCCACAGGTCCTCGCTCGCGAACACTGAAGCTTTCTTT. Translation gives CASSFHRSSLANTEAFF.

In this sample, this clonotype turned up a few times. CDR3 protein: CASSTGTGRLTLHF. The CDR3 DNA reads TGTGCCAGCAGTACCGGGACAGGGAGGTTGACCCTCCACTTT. The chain combines TRBV9 with TRBJ1-6, with 9 positions matching TRBD1. Germline-derived CDR1 and CDR2 are SGDLS and YYNGEE. This CDR3 region has 14 residues. Trimming removed 5 bases from V and 14 bases from J; junction bases left unmatched: 11.

Only a few counts were recorded for this clonotype. The chain is built from TRBV25-1 and TRBJ2-2, with D possibly called TRBD1 or TRBD2 (6 bases each). Germline V gene data show CDR1 as MGHDK and CDR2 as SYGVNS. The ends were cut back, 5 bases at V and 4 bases at J, with 17 bases in the middle. The CDR3 is 16 residues long. The CDR3 DNA follows: TGTGCCAGCAGTCCCTCTACAGGAGGGGGCACCGGGGAGCTGTTTTTT. Its translation is CASSPSTGGGTGELFF.

This clonotype has just a few counts. The rearrangement joins TRBV4-3 to TRBJ1-2; D unresolved. Germline CDR1 LGHNA, CDR2 YSLEER. The CDR3 is 18 residues long. Trimming stripped 0 bases from V and 4 bases from J, with 21 bases between. The CDR3: CASSQDLSVGRHIYGYTF. In DNA form, the CDR3 reads TGCGCCAGCAGCCAAGACTTAAGTGTGGGGAGACATATCTATGGCTACACCTTC.

This clonotype has ten or more counts. The chain recombines TRBV30 with TRBJ2-7; weak D call: TRBD2 (6 bases). Germline V lookup: CDR1 GTSNPN, CDR2 SVGIG (reference sequence). The CDR3 is 14 amino acids. Trimming pared 0 bases from V and 3 bases from J, leaving 12 bases between. The CDR3 region is CAWSVGAEGYEQYF. CDR3 bases: TGTGCCTGGAGTGTGGGAGCGGAGGGCTACGAGCAGTACTTC.

The chain links TRBV20-1 to TRBJ2-3, with D hard to call. With 0 bases removed from V and 8 bases from J, the gap between germline ends came to 15 bases. Germline CDR1 is DFQATT and CDR2 is SNEGSKA (reference sequence). There are 14 residues in the CDR3. CDR3 loop: CSARDVTLEGTQYF. CDR3 DNA sequence: TGCAGTGCTAGAGATGTGACCCTCGAAGGTACGCAGTATTTT.

There are many counts of this clonotype. The rearrangement joins TRBV27 to TRBJ2-1; 9 bases are shared with TRBD2. The germline CDR1 and CDR2 sequences are MNHEY and SMNVEV (reference sequence). The CDR3 is 14 residues long. J gave up 5 bases and V 6 bases, and 5 bases lay outside the gene matches. CDR3 protein: CASSTGLANNEQFF. The CDR3, as DNA: TGTGCCAGCAGCACGGGACTAGCTAACAATGAGCAGTTCTTC.